The T cell receptor beta chain under discussion was sequenced for a study of shared clonotypes between healthy human individuals. Study findings and constraints: Lower generation probabilities were found for non-shared clonotypes than for those shared by all four donors. Sequencing depth was expected to affect clonotype sharing among donors.

With regard to this clone: The antigen is undetermined.

Sequencing was performed with immunoSEQ multiplex PCR; in TCRdb, only in-frame clones are kept and a portion is missing. The sample contains 2 million to 3 million clones, over 85% of which appear only once. The CDR3 has 15 amino acids. From germline, CDR1 is SQVTM and CDR2 ANQGSEA. Trimming removed 4 bases at V and 2 bases at J, with 18 bases between. Specimen: naive CD4+ T cells from PBMCs. Subset meaning: CD45RA+ positively selected. V gene TRBV29-1 combines with J gene TRBJ2-7, with D perhaps TRBD1 (6 bases). This sequence was found in a man younger than 30 in good health. Some clones in this sample may be carry-over from other donors' samples. CDR3 sequence reads: CSVVKVPGVAYEQYF. In nucleotides, the CDR3 is TGCAGCGTTGTAAAGGTTCCAGGGGTAGCCTACGAGCAGTACTTC.